This T cell receptor beta chain was sequenced in a study of regulatory T cells in long-lasting Graves disease. Libraries of TCR beta came from iRepertoire HTBI primers plus Arm-PCR of CDR3 regions. TCRdb re-derived calls from the multiplex PCR reads in MiXCR, one entry per CDR3 protein. The profile shows about 450,000 distinct CDR3 sequences, approximately 15% of them singletons. Time point: newly diagnosed GD, antithyroid drugs for less than 3 months. The authors made the TCR library using RNA they extracted from PBMCs. With 6 bases clipped from V and 2 bases from J, the junction kept 16 bases outside the gene matches. Looked up from germline, CDR1 is LGHDT and CDR2 is YNNKEL (reference sequence). The CDR3 consists of 18 residues. This clonotype occurred a few times. These records were also assigned to another study, of T cells in Graves' hyperthyroidism and ophthalmopathy. From that study: Exclusion of a patient resulted from uncontrolled infection, other autoimmune disease, pregnancy or lactation. Ophthalmopathy, which appeared later, was predicted by the model a median about 6 months before onset.

The sequences come from peripheral blood mononuclear cells (PBMCs), collected at new diagnosis, from a patient treated with antithyroid drugs. This receptor was taken from a woman aged 45-65 years with Graves disease. This chain uses TRBV3-1 with TRBJ2-3; 8 positions agree with TRBD1. The CDR3 region has the DNA TGTGCCAGCAGTTATGGACAGGGCCCCCTGGGTTTCACAGATACGCAGTATTTT. It yields the protein CASSYGQGPLGFTDTQYF.